The clone carrying this T cell receptor (beta chain) was picked up a small number of times. This CDR3 is 13 amino acids long. V dropped 5 bases and J dropped 2 bases, with 11 bases sitting between them. Germline V gene data show CDR1 as SGHRS and CDR2 as YFSETQ. This sample was taken from a study of blood T cell repertoires in COVID-19. Study-level information: Italy, Spain and the United States were the sources of the convalescent and acute COVID-19 samples. T cells, B-cell-depleted T cells, or PBMCs supplied cDNA or gDNA.

Libraries were prepared by immunoSEQ multiplex PCR; TCRdb keeps only in-frame clonotypes and omits some of them. The data contain 190,000 or so clones, about 90% of them seen just once; the ten biggest clones take up roughly 0.56%. J is TRBJ2-7 and V is TRBV5-1; D is uncertain. The source is a man in his fifties with acute or convalescent COVID-19. The sample comprised peripheral blood. The CDR3 DNA sequence: TGCGCCAGCAGTGTTGATGCGACCTACGAGCAGTACGTC. As protein: CASSVDATYEQYV.